Detailed here is one T cell receptor beta chain. This entry belongs to a study of blood T cell repertoires in COVID-19. Across the whole study: The study drew acute and convalescent COVID-19 samples from the United States, Italy and Spain.

Data came from immunoSEQ multiplex PCR; TCRdb stores just in-frame clones and leaves some out. Found here are approximately 130,000 clones, approximately 90% of them singletons; the top ten hold 1.5%. Germline loops: CDR1 SGDLS, CDR2 YYNGEE. V shed 0 bases and J shed 5 bases, with 16 bases lying between them. This CDR3 has 16 residues. The chain joins TRBV9 to TRBJ2-3; D may be TRBD1 (6 bases). This clonotype was sampled from a human donor in a cohort sampled during active COVID-19. Input material: peripheral blood. In DNA, the CDR3 is TGTGCCAGCAGCGTAGAAGGGGGTATGGGGAAAGATACGCAGTATTTT. Translating it yields CASSVEGGMGKDTQYF.